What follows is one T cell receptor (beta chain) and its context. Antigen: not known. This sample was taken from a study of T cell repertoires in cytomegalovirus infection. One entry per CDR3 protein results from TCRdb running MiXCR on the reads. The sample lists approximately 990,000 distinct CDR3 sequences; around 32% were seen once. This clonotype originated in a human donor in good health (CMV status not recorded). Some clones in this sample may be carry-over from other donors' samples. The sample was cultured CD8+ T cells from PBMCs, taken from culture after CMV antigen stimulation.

This CDR3 is CASSLAVVRGDGYTF. For the CDR3, the DNA is TGCGCCAGCAGCTTGGCCGTCGTCAGGGGGGATGGCTACACCTTC. The V gene is TRBV5-1, the J gene TRBJ1-2; the match to TRBD1 covers 7 bases. CDR1 is SGHRS, CDR2 YFSETQ, per germline. V lost 0 bases to trimming and J lost 6 bases; unmatched junction nucleotides: 8. CDR3 length equals 15 residues.